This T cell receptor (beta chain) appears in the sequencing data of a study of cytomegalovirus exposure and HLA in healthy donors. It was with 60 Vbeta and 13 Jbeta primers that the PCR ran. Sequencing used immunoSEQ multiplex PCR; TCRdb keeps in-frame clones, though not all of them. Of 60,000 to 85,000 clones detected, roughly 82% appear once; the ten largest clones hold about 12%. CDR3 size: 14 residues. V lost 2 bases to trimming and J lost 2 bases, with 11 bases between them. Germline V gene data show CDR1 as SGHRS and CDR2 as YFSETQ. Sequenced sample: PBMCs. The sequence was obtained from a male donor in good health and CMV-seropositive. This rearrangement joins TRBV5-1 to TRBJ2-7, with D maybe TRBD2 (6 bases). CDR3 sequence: CASSFGGETYEQYF. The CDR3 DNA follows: TGCGCCAGCAGCTTTGGCGGGGAAACCTACGAGCAGTACTTC.